This paragraph covers one TCR beta chain sequence. The sample is drawn from a study of blood T cell repertoires in COVID-19. Study-wide background: There were acute and convalescent COVID-19 samples, and they came from the United States, Italy and Spain. T cells, B-cell-depleted T cells, or PBMCs supplied cDNA or gDNA.

Authors' data handling: Using reference gene primer amplification, nucleated cell counts were estimated. Repertoires were generated with immunoSEQ multiplex PCR, while TCRdb's copy carries only in-frame clones and drops some. The DNA gave D and trimming, while V, J and clone size come from that table. The sample includes roughly 200,000 clones, approximately 78% seen only once; the top ten take 2.5% to 3.5%. The V segment lost 3 bases and the J segment 6 bases; nucleotides outside the gene matches: 3. CDR3 length equals 14 residues. Germline V gene lookup returns CDR1 LNHDA and CDR2 SQIVND (reference sequence).

Sequenced input: peripheral blood. The chain couples TRBV19 to TRBJ2-1, with 9 bases lining up with TRBD1. The TCR comes from a woman older than 75 with active or convalescent COVID-19. The CDR3 spells CASSIGTGSNEQFF. The CDR3 DNA follows: TGTGCCAGTAGTATCGGGACAGGGAGCAATGAGCAGTTCTTC.